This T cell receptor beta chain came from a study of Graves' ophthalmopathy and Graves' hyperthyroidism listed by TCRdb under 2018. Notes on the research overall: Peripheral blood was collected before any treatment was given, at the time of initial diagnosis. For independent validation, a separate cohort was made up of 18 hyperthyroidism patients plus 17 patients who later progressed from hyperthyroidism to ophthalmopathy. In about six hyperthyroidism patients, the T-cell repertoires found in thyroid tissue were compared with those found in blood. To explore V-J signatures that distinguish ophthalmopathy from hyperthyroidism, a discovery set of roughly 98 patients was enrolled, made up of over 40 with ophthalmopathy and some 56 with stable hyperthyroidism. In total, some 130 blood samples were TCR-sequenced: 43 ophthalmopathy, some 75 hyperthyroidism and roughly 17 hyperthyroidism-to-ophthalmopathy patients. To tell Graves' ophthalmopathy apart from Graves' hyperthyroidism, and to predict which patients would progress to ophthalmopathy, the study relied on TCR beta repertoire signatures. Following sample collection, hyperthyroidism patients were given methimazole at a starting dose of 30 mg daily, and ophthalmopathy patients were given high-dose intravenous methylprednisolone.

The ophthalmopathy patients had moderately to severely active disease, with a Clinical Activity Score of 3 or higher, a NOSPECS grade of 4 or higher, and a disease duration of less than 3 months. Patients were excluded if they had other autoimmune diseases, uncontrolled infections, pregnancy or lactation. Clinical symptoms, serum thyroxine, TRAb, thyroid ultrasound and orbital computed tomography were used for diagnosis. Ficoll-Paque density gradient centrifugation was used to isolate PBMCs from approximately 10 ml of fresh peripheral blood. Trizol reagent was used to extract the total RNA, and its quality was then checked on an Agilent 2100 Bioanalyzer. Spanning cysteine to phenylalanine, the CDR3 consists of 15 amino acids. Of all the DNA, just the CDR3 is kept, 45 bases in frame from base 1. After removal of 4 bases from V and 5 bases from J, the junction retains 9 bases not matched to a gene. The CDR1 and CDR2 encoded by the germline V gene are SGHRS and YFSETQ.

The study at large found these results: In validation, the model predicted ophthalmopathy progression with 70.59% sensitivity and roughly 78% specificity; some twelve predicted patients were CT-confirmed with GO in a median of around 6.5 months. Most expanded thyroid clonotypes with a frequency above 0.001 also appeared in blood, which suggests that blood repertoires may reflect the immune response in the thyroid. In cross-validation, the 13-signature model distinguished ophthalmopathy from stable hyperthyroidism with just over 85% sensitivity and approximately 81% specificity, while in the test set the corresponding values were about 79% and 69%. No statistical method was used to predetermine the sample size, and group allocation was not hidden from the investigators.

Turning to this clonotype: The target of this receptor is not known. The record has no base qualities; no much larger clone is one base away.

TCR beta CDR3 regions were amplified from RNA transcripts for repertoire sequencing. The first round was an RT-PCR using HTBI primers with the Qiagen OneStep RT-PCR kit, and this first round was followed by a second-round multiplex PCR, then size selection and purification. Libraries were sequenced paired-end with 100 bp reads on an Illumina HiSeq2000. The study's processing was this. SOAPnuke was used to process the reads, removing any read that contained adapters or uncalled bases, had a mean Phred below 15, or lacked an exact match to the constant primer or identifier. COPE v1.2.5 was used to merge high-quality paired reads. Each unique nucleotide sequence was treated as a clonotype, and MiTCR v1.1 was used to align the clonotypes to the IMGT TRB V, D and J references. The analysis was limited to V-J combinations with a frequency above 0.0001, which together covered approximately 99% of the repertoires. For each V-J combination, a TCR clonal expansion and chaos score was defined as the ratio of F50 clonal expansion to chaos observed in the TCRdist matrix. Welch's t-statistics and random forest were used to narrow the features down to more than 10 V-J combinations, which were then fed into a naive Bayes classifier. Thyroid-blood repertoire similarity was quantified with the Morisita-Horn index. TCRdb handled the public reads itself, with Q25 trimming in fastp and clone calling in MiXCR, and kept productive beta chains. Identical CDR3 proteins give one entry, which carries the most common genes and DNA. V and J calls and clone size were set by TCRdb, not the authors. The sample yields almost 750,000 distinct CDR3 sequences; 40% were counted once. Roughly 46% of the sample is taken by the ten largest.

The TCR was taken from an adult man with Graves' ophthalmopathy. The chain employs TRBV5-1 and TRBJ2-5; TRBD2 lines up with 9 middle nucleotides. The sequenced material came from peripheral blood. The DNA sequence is TGCGCCAGCAGCCCTGCGGCGGGAGGGCTGGAGACCCAGTACTTC. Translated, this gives CASSPAAGGLETQYF.